This is a list of T cell receptor beta chains from one sample in a study of response to subunit inactivated influenza vaccine. MiXCR was run by TCRdb on the RT-PCR reads, yielding one entry per CDR3 protein. The data contain 500,000 to 600,000 distinct CDR3 sequences, about 11% of them singletons. Another study also made use of these data, one on T cells expressing NK-cell markers.

Sequences were derived from PBMCs from blood, sampled on the day of vaccination. The source of these receptors is a man aged 45-60 years who received an inactivated influenza vaccine. Each CDR3 is given without its conserved first and last residue. A row's size may be missing; if present it is once, few, many or a size class.

many | TRBJ2-1 | TRBV27 | ASSIVTGDEQF
few | TRBJ1-1 | TRBV28 | ASSSGVGYTEAF
many | TRBJ2-1 | TRBV28 | ASSFYGTGNLNEQF
NA | TRBJ2-1 | TRBV12-3/TRBV12-4 | AISDPFTSGGRPYNEQF
NA | TRBJ2-1 | TRBV5-1 | ASDLGTSGGNEQF
few | TRBJ2-7 | TRBV28 | ASSSLGPTRIEQY
NA | TRBJ2-4 | TRBV6-1 | ASREWGPQGAKNIQY
few | TRBJ2-3 | TRBV20-1 | SASPGQGIDTQY
few | TRBJ2-7 | TRBV3-1 | ASSPGQTYSEQY
few | TRBJ2-1 | TRBV11-2 | ASSLAPGISNYNEQF
NA | TRBJ1-3 | TRBV21-1 | ASSPPGGDREYSGNTIY
many | TRBJ2-2 | TRBV9 | ASSHPRGPVNTGELF
many | TRBJ2-1 | TRBV4-2 | ASSLPGPYNEQF
few | TRBJ2-1 | TRBV10-3 | AISESTGRGAYNEQF
NA | TRBJ2-5 | TRBV4-2 | ASSQGWQGGNQETQY
NA | TRBJ2-2 | TRBV24-1 | ATSPGQDITGELF
few | TRBJ1-6 | TRBV28 | ASRSQGQRSPLH
few | TRBJ2-6 | TRBV18 | ASSKQGLIGANVLT
many | TRBJ2-1 | TRBV7-2 | ASSREVASYNEQF
many | TRBJ2-5 | TRBV20-1 | SARVRGLQETQY
NA | TRBJ2-4 | TRBV12-3/TRBV12-4 | ASSLWGRAGSKNIQY
few | TRBJ2-7 | TRBV20-1 | SAQDPYEQY
few | TRBJ2-2 | TRBV29-1 | SVPRGPTGELF
NA | TRBJ1-4 | TRBV6-1 | ASRRGQTTNERLF
NA | TRBJ2-2 | TRBV5-1 | ASSITGTRSTGELF
few | TRBJ1-5 | TRBV11-2 | ASSQGVRNQPQH
few | TRBJ2-5 | TRBV5-1 | ASSLPSGKGKTQY
NA | TRBJ2-5 | TRBV20-1 | SARDVGQETQY
NA | TRBJ2-1 | TRBV15 | ATSIAGTPNYNEQF
few | TRBJ1-1 | TRBV20-1 | SVSLQNTEAF
few | TRBJ2-3 | TRBV12-3/TRBV12-4 | ASRPLLLARADTQY
few | TRBJ2-7 | TRBV7-9 | ASSPSGGSSYEQY
many | TRBJ2-1 | TRBV11-2 | ASSRDWGDEQF
NA | TRBJ1-1 | TRBV6-1 | ASSPRNRGPNTEAF
few | TRBJ2-1 | TRBV9 | ASSVGLAILNNEQF
NA | TRBJ1-1 | TRBV9 | ASSEYGQNTEAF
NA | TRBJ2-2 | TRBV5-1 | ASSLAWLSNTGELF
NA | TRBJ1-2 | TRBV7-2 | ASSLAPGGGYT
NA | TRBJ1-1 | TRBV7-2 | ASSLQGQGRVAF
NA | TRBJ2-7 | TRBV18 | ASSPKGETHEQY
NA | TRBJ2-1 | TRBV5-1 | ASSPEVGQAFNQF
few | TRBJ1-2 | TRBV2 | ASKFGGYT
many | TRBJ2-4 | TRBV5-1 | ASKVSVGGNIQY
few | TRBJ2-7 | TRBV12-3/TRBV12-4 | ASSRGTGEQY
few | TRBJ2-1 | TRBV11-1 | ASSLAAGLAGYNEQF
NA | TRBJ2-5 | TRBV7-9 | ASSSGLAGGSETKY
many | TRBJ2-4 | TRBV29-1 | SVEETGGRGNIQY
few | TRBJ2-3 | TRBV10-3 | AISDRAADTQY
few | TRBJ1-2 | TRBV11-2 | ASSLTQGGGYT
many | TRBJ1-1 | TRBV27 | ASKETGLNTEAF
NA | TRBJ1-2 | TRBV4-3 | ASSQVPSGYGYT
few | TRBJ2-1 | TRBV6-1 | ASSEAIQTSGYNEQF
NA | TRBJ2-4 | TRBV6-1 | ASSASGQLAKNIQY
NA | TRBJ2-7 | TRBV30 | AWRFPASGGSEQY
few | TRBJ2-2 | TRBV7-3 | ASSLGASGTYTGELF
few | TRBJ2-7 | TRBV12-3/TRBV12-4 | ASSLDRMREQY
NA | TRBJ2-4 | TRBV7-2 | ASSLALQLAKNIQY
NA | TRBJ1-2 | TRBV12-3/TRBV12-4 | ASSFSPNYGYT
many | TRBJ2-1 | TRBV9 | ASSAAFWEGEVNEQF